The 23 T cell receptor beta chains given below trace back to one sample, sequenced in a study of CD8 T cells in Susac syndrome. Reverse transcription of roughly 0.5 to 1 ug RNA was carried out with random hexamers. TCRdb recomputed calls from the immunoSEQ multiplex PCR reads with MiXCR, one row per CDR3 protein. The profile shows some 180,000 distinct CDR3 sequences, about 91% of them singletons. Sequences were obtained from CD4+ T cells from PBMCs. Receptor source: a human donor with Susac syndrome.

CDR3 amino acids: CSARRDRDTQYF. The CDR3 DNA reads TGCAGTGCTCGCCGAGACAGGGATACGCAGTATTTT. This sequence joins TRBV20-1 and TRBJ2-3; D might be TRBD1 (6 bases). The ends were cut back, 5 bases at V and 6 bases at J, with 12 bases in the middle. Germline V CDR1 and CDR2: DFQATT, SNEGSKA (reference sequence). There are 12 residues in the CDR3.

The chain combines TRBV30 with TRBJ1-1; no reliable D call. This CDR3 spans 10 amino acids. V dropped 3 bases and J dropped 4 bases, with 3 bases sitting between them. The germline CDR1 and CDR2 sequences are GTSNPN and SVGIG (reference sequence). CDR3 in DNA: TGTGCCTGGAGAGGCACTGAAGCTTTCTTT. As protein: CAWRGTEAFF.

The chain employs TRBV5-4 and TRBJ2-2, with 10 bases fitting TRBD1. This CDR3 region has 14 residues. Germline V lookup: CDR1 SGHNT, CDR2 YYREEE (reference sequence). The junction had 7 bases not matched to a gene; V was cut back by 10 bases and J by 4 bases. In DNA form, the CDR3 reads TGTGCCGGAACCTGGGACAGGGGCACCGGGGAGCTGTTTTTT. It specifies CAGTWDRGTGELFF.

The V call is TRBV20-1, the J call TRBJ1-6, with 9 bases aligning to TRBD1. V lost 5 bases to trimming and J lost 9 bases; unmatched junction nucleotides: 8. CDR1 and CDR2 from the germline V gene are DFQATT and SNEGSKA (reference sequence). The CDR3 spans 14 residues. CDR3 in DNA: TGCAGTGCTTCTCGGGACAGGGAATTTTCACCCCTCCACTTT. Protein sequence: CSASRDREFSPLHF.

The sample holds a few counts of this clonotype. The V gene is TRBV5-1, the J gene TRBJ2-2; 8 nucleotides agree with TRBD2. This CDR3 has 17 amino acids. The trim removed 2 bases at V and 6 bases at J, leaving 12 bases unmatched. CDR1 and CDR2 from the germline V gene are SGHRS and YFSETQ. CDR3 sequence (DNA): TGCGCCAGCAGCTTACGCTCGGGACTAGTCGTCTCCGGGGAGCTGTTTTTT. Amino acid sequence: CASSLRSGLVVSGELFF.

The chain links TRBV6-2 or TRBV6-3 to TRBJ1-2; D is perhaps TRBD1 (6 bases). CDR1 and CDR2 from the germline V gene are MNHEY and SVGEGT. The CDR3 has 16 amino acids. Trimming pared 6 bases from V and 5 bases from J, leaving 22 bases between. CDR3 bases: TGTGCCAGCAGCTCAGGACAGTTAGGAGGGGTTTATGGCTACACCTTC. Encoded protein: CASSSGQLGGVYGYTF.

The gene calls are TRBV5-1 and TRBJ2-1; 11 bases line up with TRBD2. The J segment lost 9 bases and the V segment lost 4 bases, leaving 9 bases of the junction unmatched. The CDR3 covers 15 residues. Germline V gives CDR1 SGHRS, CDR2 YFSETQ. CDR3 nucleotides: TGCGCCAGCAGCAGGGGGGGCGGACTAGCGGGTGAGCAGTTCTTC. Translating it yields CASSRGGGLAGEQFF.

The chain joins TRBV3-1 to TRBJ2-7; D is perhaps TRBD1 (6 bases). CDR1 and CDR2 (germline): LGHDT, YNNKEL (reference sequence). The CDR3 sequence is 15 residues long. V lost 3 bases, J lost 5 bases, and 17 bases lay in between. DNA for the CDR3: TGTGCCAGCAGCCAGAGAGACAGGATCAAAGACGAGCAGTACTTC. This codes for CASSQRDRIKDEQYF.

J is TRBJ1-1 and V is TRBV6-1; D unresolved. V shed 8 bases and J shed 1 base, with 14 bases lying between them. This CDR3 spans 14 amino acids. Germline V gene data show CDR1 as MNHNS and CDR2 as SASEGT. CDR3 coding DNA: TGTGCCAGCGCGTACAGCCGTTGGAACACTGAAGCTTTCTTT. It codes for CASAYSRWNTEAFF.

This chain links TRBV9 with TRBJ2-3, with TRBD2 matching 9 bases. V lost 0 bases, J lost 3 bases, and 11 bases stayed unmatched. The CDR3 consists of 18 residues. CDR1 is SGDLS, CDR2 YYNGEE, per germline. The CDR3 DNA reads as TGTGCCAGCAGCGTAGGGACTAGCGTGGGTCGAAGAACAGATACGCAGTATTTT. Translating it yields CASSVGTSVGRRTDTQYF.

With regard to this clonotype: Sequence at one end of the junction differs from germline and may be a read error. The rearrangement links TRBV24-1 to TRBJ2-5; D not certain. This CDR3 is built from 14 residues. The germline V gene has CDR1 KGHDR and CDR2 SFDVKD. CDR3 DNA: TGTGCCACCAGTGGAAAGACTTTGATAGAGGCCCAGTACTTC. Protein: CATSGKTLIEAQYF.

CDR3 loop: CASSLISSPSRGATGEQYF. As DNA, the CDR3 is TGTGCCAGCAGTCTCATTTCGTCCCCCTCGAGGGGGGCCACCGGCGAGCAGTACTTC. This rearrangement joins TRBV6-1 to TRBJ2-7, with D perhaps being TRBD1 or TRBD2 (6 bases each). The germline CDR1 and CDR2 sequences are MNHNS and SASEGT. The CDR3 runs to 19 residues. The V and J ends lost 5 bases and 6 bases respectively, with 32 bases between them.

This chain links TRBV7-3 with TRBJ2-1; 8 nucleotides line up with TRBD1. This CDR3 contains 13 residues. V dropped 4 bases and J dropped 8; count of bases not matched to a gene: 4. Germline CDR1 is SGHTA and CDR2 is FQGTGA. CDR3 sequence reads: CASSSQGVDEQFF. In DNA, the CDR3 is TGTGCCAGCAGCTCACAGGGGGTCGATGAGCAGTTCTTC.

The J gene is TRBJ2-3, the V gene TRBV7-8, with D possibly matching TRBD2 (6 bases). Trimming cost V 5 bases and J 2 bases, with 14 bases left between them. In germline, CDR1 is SGHVS, CDR2 FQNEAQ. This CDR3 spans 15 amino acids. CDR3 coding DNA: TGTGCCAGCAGCCCACGGGTAGCGGCCACAGATACGCAGTATTTT. Encoded protein: CASSPRVAATDTQYF.

This clonotype was found a few times. V and J are TRBV3-1 and TRBJ2-7; tentative D call: TRBD2 (6 bases). Trimming removed 4 bases from V and 3 bases from J, with 16 bases in between. The CDR3 totals 15 residues. Germline V gives CDR1 LGHDT, CDR2 YNNKEL (reference sequence). This CDR3 is CASSLDRISGYEQYF. CDR3 sequence (DNA): TGTGCCAGCAGCCTGGATAGGATTAGCGGCTACGAGCAGTACTTC.

The rearrangement uses TRBV12-3 or TRBV12-4 and TRBJ2-6, with a possible D match to TRBD2 (6 bases). V lost 6 bases, J lost 0 bases, and 12 bases lay in between. The CDR3 consists of 16 residues. The CDR3 sequence: CASRGGRCSGANVLTF. The CDR3 DNA sequence: TGTGCCAGCAGGGGGGGACGATGCTCTGGGGCCAACGTCCTGACTTTC.

The gene calls are TRBV20-1 and TRBJ1-5; 7 nucleotides agree with TRBD1. V lost 0 bases, J lost 2 bases, and 4 bases stayed unmatched. CDR1 and CDR2 (germline): DFQATT, SNEGSKA (reference sequence). CDR3 length: 15 residues. The CDR3 sequence: CSARDSGGGNQPQHF. The CDR3 region has the DNA TGCAGTGCTAGAGATTCAGGGGGAGGCAATCAGCCCCAGCATTTT.

The V gene is TRBV28, the J gene TRBJ2-1; 11 positions agree with TRBD2. V was clipped by 6 bases and J by 6 bases; unmatched bases: 4. The CDR3 consists of 14 residues. Per the germline V gene, CDR1 is MDHEN and CDR2 is SYDVKM. CDR3 nucleotide sequence: TGTGCCAGCAGGCGACTAGCGGGAAGCAATGAGCAGTTCTTC. This codes for CASRRLAGSNEQFF. Filled out from reference TRBV28 and TRBJ2-1, the complete variable domain reads DVKVTQSSRYLVKRTGEKVFLECVQDMDHENMFWYRQDPGLGLRLIYFSYDVKMKEKGDIPEGYSVSREKKERFSLILESASTNQTSMYLCASRRLAGSNEQFFGPGTRLTVL.

The chain joins TRBV7-9 to TRBJ2-1; D possibly matches TRBD1 or TRBD2 (5 bases each). The CDR3 is made up of 16 amino acids. Trimming took off 6 bases at V and 4 bases at J, with 19 bases between the two ends. Germline CDR1 is SEHNR and CDR2 is FQNEAQ (reference sequence). The CDR3 loop is CASSPSLGVSYNEQFF. In nucleotides, the CDR3 is TGTGCCAGCAGTCCATCTCTGGGGGTCTCTTACAATGAGCAGTTCTTC.

The chain uses TRBV11-2 and TRBJ2-1; TRBD2 matches at 13 bases. V gave up 4 bases and J gave up 7 bases; unmatched junction bases: 1. This CDR3 contains 14 residues. The V gene's germline CDR1 is SGHAT and CDR2 FQNNGV. The DNA for the CDR3 is TGTGCCAGCAGCTCGGGACTAGCGGGGAATGAGCAGTTCTTC. This codes for CASSSGLAGNEQFF.

This sequence joins TRBV5-1 and TRBJ2-6, with D perhaps TRBD1 (6 bases). Germline CDR1 is SGHRS and CDR2 is YFSETQ. The CDR3 runs 17 residues. Between the trimmed V and J ends, which lost 0 bases and 0 bases, there was a span of 10 bases. The CDR3 DNA follows: TGCGCCAGCAGCTTGGAAACAGGGAGCTCTGGGGCCAACGTCCTGACTTTC. Translated, it gives CASSLETGSSGANVLTF.

This chain links TRBV20-1 with TRBJ1-1, with unresolved D. Germline V CDR1 and CDR2: DFQATT, SNEGSKA (reference sequence). This CDR3 is built from 13 residues. Trimming took 3 bases from V and 2 from J, leaving 10 bases between them. The CDR3: CSASIDINTEAFF. The CDR3 DNA is TGCAGTGCTAGCATTGATATTAACACTGAAGCTTTCTTT.

This clonotype showed up just a few times. The chain links TRBV6-1 to TRBJ1-5; D remains ambiguous. CDR3 length: 14 residues. The V and J ends lost 2 bases and 1 base respectively, with 6 bases between them. From germline, CDR1 is MNHNS and CDR2 SASEGT. The CDR3, as DNA: TGTGCCAGCAGTGAATTTGGGAGCAATCAGCCCCAGCATTTT. Its translation is CASSEFGSNQPQHF.